This T cell receptor beta chain was sequenced during a study of blood T cell dynamics during melanoma immunotherapy. Study-level background: Patients with metastatic melanoma got pembrolizumab or nivolumab-ipilimumab as first-line care.

Time point defined: week 3, after first cycle of checkpoint inhibitor. V gave up 4 bases and J gave up 5 bases, with 11 bases separating them. The CDR3 consists of 13 residues. Germline loops: CDR1 MNHEY, CDR2 SVGAGI. A fixed DNA input of around 0.35 ug was used per bulk PBMC sample. Assay used: immunoSEQ multiplex PCR; TCRdb lists only in-frame clones, some missing. This sample has 13,000 to 15,000 clones; approximately 88% occur once, and the top ten carry approximately 8%. Sequences were derived from blood, sampled from a patient treated with checkpoint blockade. This sequence was found in a human donor with melanoma. The rearrangement links TRBV6-5 to TRBJ1-1; D not certain. The CDR3, as DNA: TGTGCCAGCAGTTGGGGTTCGCGGACTGAAGCTTTCTTT. The encoded protein is CASSWGSRTEAFF.